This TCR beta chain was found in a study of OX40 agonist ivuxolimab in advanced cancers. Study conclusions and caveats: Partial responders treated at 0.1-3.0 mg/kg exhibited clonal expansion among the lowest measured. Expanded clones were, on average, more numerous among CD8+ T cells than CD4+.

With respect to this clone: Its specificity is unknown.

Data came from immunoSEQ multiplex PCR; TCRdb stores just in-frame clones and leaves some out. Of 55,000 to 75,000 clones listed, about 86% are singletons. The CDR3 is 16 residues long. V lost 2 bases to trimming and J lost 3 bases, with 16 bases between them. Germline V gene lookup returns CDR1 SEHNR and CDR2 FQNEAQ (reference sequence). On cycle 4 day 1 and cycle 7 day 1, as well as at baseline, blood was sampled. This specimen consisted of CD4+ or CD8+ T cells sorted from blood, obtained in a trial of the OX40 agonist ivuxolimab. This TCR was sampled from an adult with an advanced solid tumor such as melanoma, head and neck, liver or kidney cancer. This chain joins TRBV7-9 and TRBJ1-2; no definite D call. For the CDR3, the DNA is TGTGCCAGCAGCTTATCGACAATTGGTGTCGACTATGGCTACACCTTC. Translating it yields CASSLSTIGVDYGYTF.